This TCR beta chain was observed in a study of T cells expressing NK-cell markers (dated by TCRdb to the early 2020s). Context from the whole study: In sorted CD3+CD56+NKG2C+, CD3+CD56+NKG2C- and CD3+CD56-NKG2C+ T-cell subsets from 8 or 9 donors, TCR beta-chain repertoires were profiled. The study sequenced eight donors, all healthy volunteers chosen at random: three men and five women. Of the eight sequenced donors, seven were found to be HCMV-seropositive and one was found to be HCMV-seronegative. The libraries were sequenced on Illumina HiSeq 2000/2500, MiSeq or NextSeq, producing 2 x 150 bp reads. General conclusions and limits of the study: Those dominant clonotypes were again the most abundant among CD3+CD56-NKG2C+ cells in a handful of donors, at about 25-60.1%. Whether the expanded NKG2C-expressing T cell clones were specific for HCMV antigens remained unclear. In roughly six donors, the dominant CD3+CD56+NKG2C+ clonotypes were among the top 10 CD8+ clonotypes and accounted for about 1.0-7.5% of CD8+ T cells.

Turning to this clonotype: Its recognized antigen is unknown.

HCMV-specific IgG was detected in serum with a commercial ELISA kit to determine HCMV serostatus. Peripheral blood mononuclear cells were isolated from blood by Ficoll density gradient centrifugation. Sequencing was carried out with an Illumina HiSeq 2000. TCR beta cDNA libraries were made by 5'RACE template switching that added a universal primer site and unique molecular identifiers. Priming for cDNA synthesis came from the TCR beta constant segment, and two successive PCR amplification steps followed. In the authors' own workflow: MIGEC handled demultiplexing of the reads and grouping by UMI, while MiTCR was used to assemble and quantify clonotypes. To exclude erroneous sequences, any TCR cDNA sequence not supported by at least two reads was discarded. The tcR package was used for downstream repertoire analysis, and clonotypes were matched between fractions using CDR3 nucleotide sequence together with V segment. VDJmatch was used to annotate antigen specificity against VDJdb, with one amino acid substitution in CDR3 permitted. TCRdb reprocessed the reads, and each CDR3 protein sequence is entered once, without DNA. TCRdb, not the original authors, processed these V and J calls. The table of this sample itemizes about 260,000 distinct CDR3 sequences. The ten largest make up more than 3.5% of the sample.

Reading from cysteine to phenylalanine, the CDR3 counts 15 amino acids. The DNA sequence is not available. The V and J segments used are TRBV12-3 or TRBV12-4 and TRBJ1-1; TCRdb returns TRBD1, unconfirmable since there is no DNA. Material for sequencing was blood T cells: a sorted CD56 or NKG2C T cell subset, CD4+ or CD8+ T cells, or bulk PBMC T cells (not recorded which). The TCR comes from a woman aged 18 to 75 in good health. This receptor carries the CDR3 CASSSRTGGNTEAFF.